These T cell receptor beta chains were read from a single sample in a study of CD8+ T cells in alopecia areata. Libraries were prepared by immunoSEQ multiplex PCR; TCRdb keeps only in-frame clonotypes and omits some of them. The sample includes a few hundred thousand clones, roughly three fifths of them seen just once. Sequenced input: CD8+ T cells sorted from blood. The receptors come from a human donor in good health. CDR3s include the opening cysteine and the closing phenylalanine or tryptophan. The D gene is left open where the match is weak. Size tells how often a clone was seen (once, few, many) or the class of an expanded clone, and some rows leave it out.

cdr3_length	v_call	clone_size	j_call	d_call	cdr3_aa	cdr3_nt
13	TRBV18	few	TRBJ1-1	-	CASSSVRDTEAFF	TGTGCCAGCTCGTCTGTGAGGGACACTGAAGCTTTCTTT
17	TRBV30	few	TRBJ2-1	-	CAWSVDPPGMGYNEQFF	TGTGCCTGGAGTGTCGACCCGCCTGGGATGGGGTACAATGAGCAGTTCTTC
14	TRBV5-1	-	TRBJ1-2	-	CASSPSRGHDGYTF	TGCGCCAGCAGCCCGTCTCGGGGGCACGATGGCTACACCTTC
13	TRBV6-1	-	TRBJ2-5	-	CASSPGPQETQYF	TGTGCCAGCAGTCCCGGGCCGCAAGAGACCCAGTACTTC
13	TRBV7-8	-	TRBJ2-7	-	CASSPGTFHEQYF	TGTGCCAGCAGCCCAGGGACTTTCCACGAGCAGTACTTC
13	TRBV6-6	-	TRBJ1-2	TRBD1	CASLGQGRNGYTF	TGTGCCAGCTTGGGACAGGGTAGAAATGGCTACACCTTC
17	TRBV11-2	-	TRBJ1-1	-	CASSLYMDSKTITEAFF	TGTGCCAGCAGCTTATACATGGACAGCAAGACGATAACTGAAGCTTTCTTT
15	TRBV7-8	-	TRBJ1-6	-	CASSPTSRHNSPLHF	TGTGCCAGCAGCCCAACCTCGAGGCATAATTCACCCCTCCACTTT
12	TRBV7-9	few	TRBJ2-5	-	CASSLASETQYF	TGTGCCAGCAGCTTAGCCTCCGAGACCCAGTACTTC
12	TRBV2	-	TRBJ1-2	-	CATPGGRDGYTF	TGTGCCACCCCGGGGGGGAGGGATGGCTACACCTTC
13	TRBV4-1	-	TRBJ1-2	-	CASSQVNEYGYTF	TGCGCCAGCAGCCAGGTTAATGAATATGGCTACACCTTC
16	TRBV7-3	few	TRBJ1-5	-	CASSGVRMGGNQPQHF	TGTGCCAGCAGCGGAGTCAGGATGGGCGGCAATCAGCCCCAGCATTTT
11	TRBV27	-	TRBJ1-1	-	CASSFGTAAFF	TGTGCCAGCAGTTTTGGGACTGCGGCTTTCTTT
14	TRBV6-4	few	TRBJ1-5	-	CASGRDLQSQPQHF	TGTGCCAGCGGCCGGGACCTTCAGAGTCAGCCCCAGCATTTT
13	TRBV5-4	-	TRBJ2-1	-	CASSPGPYNEQFF	TGTGCCAGCAGCCCCGGGCCTTACAATGAGCAGTTCTTC
14	TRBV13	-	TRBJ2-7	TRBD1	CASSPGTGSNEQYF	TGTGCCAGCAGCCCCGGGACAGGGAGCAACGAGCAGTACTTC
13	TRBV5-1	-	TRBJ1-2	-	CASSEDINYGYTF	TGCGCCAGCAGCGAGGACATAAACTATGGCTACACCTTC
13	TRBV30	-	TRBJ1-1	-	CAWSTEKNTEAFF	TGTGCCTGGTCGACAGAGAAGAACACTGAAGCTTTCTTT
15	TRBV4-2	-	TRBJ1-2	-	CASSQDRATFVGYTF	TGTGCCAGCAGCCAAGACAGGGCGACTTTCGTTGGCTACACCTTC
14	TRBV11-2	once	TRBJ1-2	-	CASSPPLTGGGYTF	TGTGCCAGCAGCCCCCCCCTGACAGGCGGTGGCTACACCTTC
13	TRBV10-3	-	TRBJ1-1	-	CAISRVGNTEAFF	TGTGCCATCAGCCGCGTGGGGAACACTGAAGCTTTCTTT
15	TRBV27	few	TRBJ2-2	-	CASSLHRANTGELFF	TGTGCCAGCAGTTTGCATCGCGCGAACACCGGGGAGCTGTTTTTT
14	TRBV5-6	-	TRBJ1-5	TRBD1	CASRIQGASQPQHF	TGTGCCAGCAGAATACAGGGGGCTAGTCAGCCCCAGCATTTT
13	TRBV15	-	TRBJ2-4	-	CATSRTGANIQYF	TGTGCCACCAGCAGAACGGGGGCAAACATTCAGTACTTC
16	TRBV19	few	TRBJ2-2	TRBD1	CASTDSGTGVDGELFF	TGTGCCAGTACTGACTCAGGGACAGGGGTTGACGGGGAGCTGTTTTTT
13	TRBV29-1	few	TRBJ2-3	-	CSVSGVSADTQYF	TGCAGCGTTTCAGGGGTATCGGCAGATACGCAGTATTTT
14	TRBV15	-	TRBJ2-1	-	CATSPRSLENEQFF	TGTGCCACCAGCCCCCGATCCCTGGAAAATGAGCAGTTCTTC
12	TRBV6-6	-	TRBJ1-1	-	CASSYSGAEAFF	TGTGCCAGCAGTTACTCAGGGGCTGAAGCTTTCTTT
15	TRBV6-5	-	TRBJ2-5	TRBD1	CASSYSGSGGETQYF	TGTGCCAGCAGTTACTCGGGGTCAGGGGGAGAGACCCAGTACTTC
12	TRBV7-8	once	TRBJ1-2	-	CASSLEGDGYTF	TGTGCCAGCAGCTTAGAGGGGGACGGCTACACCTTC
15	TRBV29-1	-	TRBJ2-5	-	CSVEYRYSSGETQYF	TGCAGCGTTGAGTACAGGTACTCATCCGGAGAGACCCAGTACTTC
16	TRBV4-1	-	TRBJ2-2	TRBD2	CASSQLAATNTGELFF	TGCGCCAGCAGCCAACTAGCGGCCACGAACACCGGGGAGCTGTTTTTT
15	TRBV11-2	once	TRBJ2-1	-	CASSLRGAPVGEQFF	TGTGCCAGCAGCCTCCGAGGTGCGCCCGTTGGTGAGCAGTTCTTC
12	TRBV13	-	TRBJ2-7	-	CASKTGNYEQYF	TGTGCCAGCAAAACAGGGAACTACGAGCAGTACTTC
11	TRBV19	-	TRBJ1-5	-	CASGRIQPQHF	TGTGCCAGTGGCAGAATCCAGCCCCAGCATTTT
14	TRBV15	-	TRBJ2-3	-	CATSDRTGTDTQYF	TGTGCCACCAGCGACAGGACAGGCACAGATACGCAGTATTTT